The 26 T cell receptor beta chains below all came from one sample that was sequenced in a study of blood T cell repertoires in COVID-19. Here immunoSEQ multiplex PCR was the method, and the copy in TCRdb shows in-frame clones only, minus some. The sample has some 190,000 clones; about nine tenths are singletons. What was sequenced was peripheral blood. The receptors here all came from a man aged 25-45 years with acute or convalescent COVID-19.

This sequence joins TRBV6-5 and TRBJ2-7; 10 bases map to TRBD1. The CDR3 extends over 14 amino acids. After removal of 8 bases from V and 2 bases from J, the junction contained 6 bases not matched to a gene. CDR1 MNHEY and CDR2 SVGAGI come from the germline V gene. CDR3 protein: CASRRGQGTYEQYF. CDR3 in DNA: TGTGCCAGCCGAAGGGGACAGGGGACCTACGAGCAGTACTTC.

V is TRBV5-1 and J is TRBJ2-3; perhaps TRBD2 as D (5 bases). The CDR3 consists of 13 residues. V lost 4 bases and J 6 bases, leaving 12 bases between the germline ends. CDR1 is SGHRS and CDR2 is YFSETQ in the germline V gene. CDR3 coding DNA: TGCGCCAGCAGCCCCCCCACTAGGGATACGCAGTATTTT. This encodes CASSPPTRDTQYF. The whole variable domain, remainder taken from reference TRBV5-1 and TRBJ2-3, is KAGVTQTPRYLIKTRGQQVTLSCSPISGHRSVSWYQQTPGQGLQFLFEYFSETQRNKGNFPGRFSGRQFSNSRSEMNVSTLELGDSALYLCASSPPTRDTQYFGPGTRLTVL.

This clone has a single count. The V gene is TRBV29-1, the J gene TRBJ2-7; D is perhaps TRBD2 (7 bases). The CDR3 has 16 amino acids. Germline CDR1 and CDR2: SQVTM and ANQGSEA. V was shortened by 1 base and J by 2 bases, with 18 bases between the two germline ends. CDR3 sequence reads: CSVEGVMRGGTYEQYF. DNA of the CDR3: TGCAGCGTTGAAGGGGTTATGAGGGGGGGGACCTACGAGCAGTACTTC.

V gene TRBV18 combines with J gene TRBJ1-1; 7 bases are shared with TRBD1. Per the germline V gene, CDR1 is KGHSH and CDR2 is LQKENI. The junction had 8 bases not matched to a gene; V was cut back by 5 bases and J by 2 bases. CDR3 size: 15 residues. This CDR3 is CASSSGAGGNTEAFF. DNA of the CDR3: TGTGCCAGCTCATCGGGAGCAGGGGGAAACACTGAAGCTTTCTTT.

J is TRBJ2-3 and V is TRBV5-6; TRBD2 matches at 8 bases. The CDR3 is made up of 15 amino acids. Unmatched junction bases numbered 4, after V lost 4 bases and J lost 0 bases. Looked up from germline, CDR1 is SGHDT and CDR2 is YYEEEE. The DNA of the CDR3 is TGTGCCAGCAGCCGGGGGGGGCGAAGCACAGATACGCAGTATTTT. Translated: CASSRGGRSTDTQYF.

This clone appeared a single time. The rearrangement links TRBV7-8 to TRBJ1-3; no firm D call. The germline gives CDR1 SGHVS, CDR2 FQNEAQ. V lost 2 bases, J lost 0 bases, and 11 bases lay in between. This CDR3 region has 16 residues. As DNA, the CDR3 is TGTGCCAGCAGCTTAAGCAGGCCCCTCTCTGGAAACACCATATATTTT. Translation gives CASSLSRPLSGNTIYF.

This chain joins TRBV11-3 and TRBJ2-1; D may be TRBD1 (5 bases). V was cut by 4 bases and J by 0 bases, with 19 bases left in between. In germline, CDR1 is SGHNT, CDR2 YENEEA. The CDR3 consists of 18 residues. In nucleotides, the CDR3 is TGTGCCAGCAGCTCCTCGTTGGGGCGCACCATCTCCTACAATGAGCAGTTCTTC. The encoded protein is CASSSSLGRTISYNEQFF.

V gene TRBV3-1 (or the pseudogene TRBV3-2) combines with J gene TRBJ2-5; 13 bases fit TRBD2. Germline V gene lookup returns CDR1 LGHDT and CDR2 YNNKEL (reference sequence). The junction had 17 bases not matched to a gene; V was cut back by 4 bases and J by 9 bases. The CDR3 contains 18 residues. CDR3 coding DNA: TGTGCCAGCAGCCCAGCCCGGGGACTAGCGGGGTTGGGGGGGGCCCAGTACTTC. Its translation: CASSPARGLAGLGGAQYF.

This clone was observed a few times. In DNA, the CDR3 is TGCGCCAGCAGCTCCCGCTTACTAGCGGGGCCATCCTACAATGAGCAGTTCTTC. Translated, it gives CASSSRLLAGPSYNEQFF. This rearrangement joins TRBV5-1 to TRBJ2-1, with TRBD2 matching over 10 bases. The length of the CDR3 is 18 residues. V was pared by 3 bases and J by 1 base, with 10 bases of the junction left unmatched. The germline V gene encodes CDR1 SGHRS and CDR2 YFSETQ.

This chain links TRBV11-3 with TRBJ2-1, with TRBD2 as a possible D gene (5 bases). CDR1 is SGHNT and CDR2 is YENEEA in the germline V gene. This CDR3 is built from 16 residues. The V and J ends lost 1 base and 5 bases respectively, with 15 bases between them. CDR3 in amino acids: CASSLGGLASDNEQFF. The CDR3 region has the DNA TGTGCCAGCAGCTTAGGAGGCCTAGCTTCAGACAATGAGCAGTTCTTC.

This chain joins TRBV24-1 and TRBJ2-5, with 7 bases lining up with TRBD1. Germline V gene sequence: CDR1 KGHDR, CDR2 SFDVKD. The CDR3 extends over 15 amino acids. J gave up 2 bases and V 4 bases, and 6 bases lay outside the gene matches. The CDR3, as DNA: TGTGCCACCAGTGAAGTGGGACAGCCACAAGAGACCCAGTACTTC. This sequence encodes CATSEVGQPQETQYF.

The V gene is TRBV18, the J gene TRBJ2-1; 9 positions agree with TRBD1. CDR1 is KGHSH and CDR2 is LQKENI in the germline V gene. Trimming took 0 bases from V and 9 from J; bases not matched to a gene: 6. This CDR3 is 15 amino acids long. This CDR3 is CASSPPTGGHSEQFF. The CDR3 DNA reads as TGTGCCAGCTCACCACCTACAGGGGGCCACTCTGAGCAGTTCTTC. Combining the CDR3 with reference TRBV18 and TRBJ2-1 gives the whole variable domain NAGVMQNPRHLVRRRGQEARLRCSPMKGHSHVYWYRQLPEEGLKFMVYLQKENIIDESGMPKERFSAEFPKEGPSILRIQQVVRGDSAAYFCASSPPTGGHSEQFFGPGTRLTVL.

The chain has TRBV4-2 and TRBJ1-1, with D maybe TRBD1 (5 bases). This CDR3 spans 14 amino acids. Germline V gives CDR1 LGHNA, CDR2 YNFKEQ. The V end lost 3 bases, the J end lost 1 base, and 9 bases lay between the germline ends. CDR3 amino acids: CASSHPTGNTEAFF. The CDR3 bases are TGTGCCAGCAGCCACCCTACAGGGAACACTGAAGCTTTCTTT.

The rearrangement joins TRBV8-1 to TRBJ2-1; TRBD2, the table's D call, lacks a check against the DNA. TRBV8-1 counts as a pseudogene. The CDR3 has 18 residues. As DNA, the CDR3 is TGTGGCAGTGCATCCGCAGCCCTACCAGCGGGGGGGCACAATGAGCAGTTCTTC. As protein: CGSASAALPAGGHNEQFF.

The chain couples TRBV12-5 to TRBJ2-1; 8 nucleotides line up with TRBD2. The CDR3 is 15 amino acids. Germline V gene data show CDR1 as LGHNT and CDR2 as FRNRAP. V shed 3 bases, J shed 8 bases, and the junction held 9 bases outside the gene matches. The CDR3 DNA reads TGTGCTAGTGGTTTATCAGCGGGAGTTGCCGATGAGCAGTTCTTC. Amino acids: CASGLSAGVADEQFF.

The gene calls are TRBV27 and TRBJ1-1; no definite D call. Germline-derived CDR1 and CDR2 are MNHEY and SMNVEV (reference sequence). This CDR3 is 12 amino acids long. V lost 4 bases, J lost 8 bases, and 11 bases lay in between. The CDR3 nucleotides read TGTGCCAGCAGTTCGGGAGGTAACGAAGCTTTCTTT. It translates to CASSSGGNEAFF.

CDR3 protein: CASSPDREVFNEQFF. The CDR3 DNA sequence: TGTGCCAGCAGCCCAGACAGGGAAGTTTTCAATGAGCAGTTCTTC. The rearrangement links TRBV5-6 to TRBJ2-1, with TRBD1 matching 7 bases. Trimming took 4 bases from V and 6 from J; bases not matched to a gene: 10. The CDR3 totals 15 residues. Germline V lookup: CDR1 SGHDT, CDR2 YYEEEE.

This chain joins TRBV19 and TRBJ1-5, with TRBD1 matching 8 bases. The CDR3 has 16 amino acids. Germline assignment: CDR1 LNHDA and CDR2 SQIVND (reference sequence). V shed 4 bases and J 2 bases; nucleotides not matched to a gene: 7. This CDR3 is CASSKRQGNGNQPQHF. In DNA form, the CDR3 reads TGTGCCAGTAGTAAAAGACAGGGGAATGGCAATCAGCCCCAGCATTTT.

This clone was recorded only once. The rearrangement uses TRBV12-3 or TRBV12-4 and TRBJ1-1; D is ambiguous. The CDR3 extends over 13 amino acids. The ends were cut back, 3 bases at V and 1 base at J, with 6 bases in the middle. CDR3: CASSFSENTEAFF. In nucleotides, the CDR3 is TGTGCCAGCAGTTTTAGCGAGAACACTGAAGCTTTCTTT.

V and J are TRBV5-8 and TRBJ1-1; D not certain. V was trimmed by 1 base and J by 1 base, leaving 14 bases between them. This CDR3 has 16 amino acids. In germline, CDR1 is SGHTS, CDR2 YDEGEE. The CDR3 sequence: CASSLMSGLKNTEAFF. CDR3 sequence (DNA): TGTGCCAGCAGCTTGATGTCGGGGTTGAAGAACACTGAAGCTTTCTTT. Complete variable domain (other parts from reference TRBV5-8 and TRBJ1-1): EAGVTQSPTHLIKTRGQQATLRCSPISGHTSVYWYQQALGLGLQFLLWYDEGEERNRGNFPPRFSGRQFPNYSSELNVNALELEDSALYLCASSLMSGLKNTEAFFGQGTRLTVV.

In its sample, this clone was seen a few times. This chain connects TRBV27 to TRBJ2-7; TRBD1 matches 11 bases. The CDR3 has 14 amino acids. The V gene's germline CDR1 is MNHEY and CDR2 SMNVEV (reference sequence). V lost 4 bases to trimming and J lost 4 bases; unmatched junction nucleotides: 3. The CDR3, as DNA: TGTGCCAGCAGTTACAGGGACAGGGGGTACGAGCAGTACTTC. Amino acid sequence: CASSYRDRGYEQYF.

J is TRBJ1-4 and V is TRBV2; no firm D call. From germline, CDR1 is SNHLY and CDR2 FYNNEI. The germline V and J ends were trimmed by 2 bases and 7 bases, with 14 bases remaining between them. The CDR3 loop spans 15 amino acids. The chain's CDR3 is CASSEKGGISEKLFF. CDR3 nucleotide sequence: TGTGCCAGCAGTGAAAAGGGAGGTATAAGTGAAAAACTGTTTTTT.

The rearrangement joins TRBV28 to TRBJ1-4; 7 nucleotides align to TRBD1. The CDR3 runs 16 residues. Unmatched junction bases numbered 6, after V lost 2 bases and J lost 3 bases. From germline, CDR1 is MDHEN and CDR2 SYDVKM. The CDR3 DNA reads TGTGCCAGCAGTTTAATCCCGGGACAGCCTAATGAAAAACTGTTTTTT. It specifies CASSLIPGQPNEKLFF.

The gene calls are TRBV18 and TRBJ1-2; 7 bases align to TRBD1. Looked up from germline, CDR1 is KGHSH and CDR2 is LQKENI. The V segment lost 0 bases and the J segment 3 bases; nucleotides outside the gene matches: 16. The CDR3 loop spans 19 amino acids. CDR3 coding DNA: TGTGCCAGCTCACCACCGCGCGCCAAGACAGGGCCGTCCCACTATGGCTACACCTTC. This codes for CASSPPRAKTGPSHYGYTF.

This chain joins TRBV28 and TRBJ1-2, with D perhaps TRBD1 (6 bases). Trimming stripped 4 bases from V and 4 bases from J, with 10 bases between. Germline V gene data show CDR1 as MDHEN and CDR2 as SYDVKM. There are 13 residues in the CDR3. Here the CDR3 reads CASSSGQPYGYTF. In nucleotides, the CDR3 is TGTGCCAGCAGTTCGGGACAACCCTATGGCTACACCTTC.

The chain has TRBV7-9 and TRBJ2-7, with D possibly matching TRBD1 (5 bases). CDR1 and CDR2 (germline): SEHNR, FQNEAQ (reference sequence). CDR3 length: 13 residues. Trimming left V 6 bases short and J 5 bases short, with 14 bases between. The CDR3 nucleotides read TGTGCCAGCAGTGTGGGGCTCGGTAACGAGCAGTACTTC. Protein: CASSVGLGNEQYF. The full variable domain, completed using reference TRBV7-9 and TRBJ2-7, is DTGVSQNPRHKITKRGQNVTFRCDPISEHNRLYWYRQTLGQGPEFLTYFQNEAQLEKSRLLSDRFSAERPKGSFSTLEIQRTEQGDSAMYLCASSVGLGNEQYFGPGTRLTVT.